Each of the 23 T cell receptor beta chains below was sequenced from the same sample in a study of cytomegalovirus exposure and HLA in healthy donors. A multiplex PCR was run with 60 Vbeta primers and 13 Jbeta primers. TCRdb keeps only in-frame clones here, not all; method: immunoSEQ multiplex PCR. The table shows about 37,000 clones, with 80% to 90% occurring only once. Sequences were obtained from PBMCs. The origin of the receptors is a woman aged 40 to 49 in good health and CMV-seronegative.

The chain combines TRBV7-2 with TRBJ1-4, with D perhaps TRBD1 (6 bases). The CDR3 is 14 amino acids. Germline values: CDR1 SGHTA, CDR2 FQGNSA. V gave up 4 bases and J gave up 7 bases, with 13 bases separating them. CDR3 DNA: TGTGCCAGCAGCTCCCAAAGGGGGGGTGAAAAACTGTTTTTT. As protein: CASSSQRGGEKLFF.

CDR3 loop: CASRGAGPRSNYGYTF. CDR3 nucleotide sequence: TGTGCCAGCAGGGGGGCAGGGCCACGGTCTAACTATGGCTACACCTTC. The genes are TRBV6-6 and TRBJ1-2; possibly TRBD1 for D (6 bases). V lost 6 bases, J lost 0 bases, and 17 bases lay in between. The CDR3 runs to 16 residues. Germline lookup yields CDR1 MNHNY and CDR2 SVGAGI (reference sequence).

The chain joins TRBV7-9 to TRBJ1-1; no firm D call. Germline V gene sequence: CDR1 SEHNR, CDR2 FQNEAQ (reference sequence). The CDR3 loop spans 12 amino acids. The V and J ends lost 4 bases and 1 base respectively, with 4 bases between them. This CDR3 reads CASSWANTEAFF. For the CDR3, the DNA is TGTGCCAGCAGCTGGGCGAACACTGAAGCTTTCTTT.

The gene calls are TRBV4-1 and TRBJ1-4; 9 bases match TRBD1. J lost 6 bases, V lost 2 bases, and 4 bases had no gene match. This CDR3 contains 15 residues. Germline V lookup: CDR1 MGHRA, CDR2 YSYEKL. CDR3 in amino acids: CASSQPGDRDEKLFF. The CDR3 DNA follows: TGCGCCAGCAGCCAACCGGGGGACAGGGATGAAAAACTGTTTTTT.

This clone came up once. V and J are TRBV29-1 and TRBJ1-1; D remains unclear. Deletions cut 7 bases from V and 5 bases from J, with 17 bases between. This CDR3 region has 13 residues. Germline V lookup: CDR1 SQVTM, CDR2 ANQGSEA. The CDR3 protein is CSGKGGSRTEAFF. CDR3 nucleotide sequence: TGCAGCGGTAAGGGTGGGAGTCGAACTGAAGCTTTCTTT.

The rearrangement uses TRBV2 and TRBJ2-7, with D possibly matching TRBD1 (5 bases). Germline CDR1 is SNHLY and CDR2 is FYNNEI. The CDR3 has 15 amino acids. V was cut by 6 bases and J by 2 bases, with 17 bases left in between. The CDR3 sequence is CASSPQGMPAYEQYV. CDR3 DNA sequence: TGTGCCAGCAGCCCCCAGGGAATGCCCGCCTACGAGCAGTACGTC.

This chain joins TRBV6-6 and TRBJ2-3, with 7 nucleotides matching TRBD2. This CDR3 region has 14 residues. From germline, CDR1 is MNHNY and CDR2 SVGAGI (reference sequence). The junction had 2 bases not matched to a gene; V was cut back by 2 bases and J by 3 bases. The CDR3 DNA reads TGTGCCAGCAGTTACCAGGGAGGGACAGATACGCAGTATTTT. It specifies CASSYQGGTDTQYF.

The J gene is TRBJ2-7, the V gene TRBV9, with D possibly TRBD2 on 6 matching bases. The CDR3 runs 17 residues. V lost 0 bases to trimming and J lost 5 bases, with 21 bases between them. Germline assignment: CDR1 SGDLS and CDR2 YYNGEE. As DNA, the CDR3 is TGTGCCAGCAGCGTAGCCGGGAGCAGCGCTTTTGGGAACGAGCAGTACTTC. Translated, it gives CASSVAGSSAFGNEQYF. Variable domain in full (rest from reference TRBV9 and TRBJ2-7): DSGVTQTPKHLITATGQRVTLRCSPRSGDLSVYWYQQSLDQGLQFLIQYYNGEERAKGNILERFSAQQFPDLHSELNLSSLELGDSALYFCASSVAGSSAFGNEQYFGPGTRLTVT.

The rearrangement links TRBV6-6 to TRBJ2-5, with D hard to call. CDR3 size: 11 residues. The V end was cut by 2 bases, the J end by 5 bases, with 3 bases between. Germline CDR1 MNHNY, CDR2 SVGAGI (reference sequence). CDR3 DNA sequence: TGTGCCAGCAGTTACGCGGAGACCCAGTACTTC. Protein product: CASSYAETQYF.

This chain uses TRBV2 with TRBJ2-3, with 8 bases identical to TRBD1. Germline V gene data show CDR1 as SNHLY and CDR2 as FYNNEI. This CDR3 has 14 amino acids. V shed 10 bases, J shed 2 bases, and the junction held 8 bases outside the gene matches. This chain's CDR3 is CATRDRQATDTQYF. The CDR3 DNA reads as TGTGCCACCCGGGACAGGCAGGCCACAGATACGCAGTATTTT.

DNA for the CDR3: TGTGCCAGCAGCTTATTCGGGGGAGAGACCCAGTACTTC. Its protein is CASSLFGGETQYF. The V and J genes are TRBV7-2 and TRBJ2-5, with a possible D match to TRBD2 (6 bases). Germline V gives CDR1 SGHTA, CDR2 FQGNSA. The CDR3 spans 13 residues. V lost 2 bases and J lost 4, with 8 bases in between.

Concerning this clone itself: Additional DNA sequences in this sample encode the identical CDR3. The genes are TRBV20-1 and TRBJ1-1; D gene unclear. Trimming cost V 1 base and J 3 bases, with 3 bases left between them. The V gene's germline CDR1 is DFQATT and CDR2 SNEGSKA (reference sequence). This CDR3 comprises 11 residues. The CDR3 here is CSARADTEAFF. The CDR3 coding sequence is TGCAGTGCTAGAGCCGACACTGAAGCTTTCTTT.

This chain uses TRBV28 with TRBJ1-2; 12 nucleotides match TRBD1. The CDR3 consists of 17 residues. V dropped 3 bases and J dropped 7; count of bases not matched to a gene: 12. Germline CDR1 is MDHEN and CDR2 is SYDVKM. The CDR3 protein is CASSLGRKGTGGSGYTF. The CDR3 nucleotides are TGTGCCAGCAGTTTGGGACGCAAAGGGACAGGGGGCTCTGGCTACACCTTC.

The gene calls are TRBV4-2 and TRBJ2-2; 7 bases match TRBD2. The V gene's germline CDR1 is LGHNA and CDR2 YNFKEQ. V dropped 0 bases and J dropped 1; count of bases not matched to a gene: 2. The CDR3 spans 16 residues. CDR3 DNA: TGTGCCAGCAGCCAAGAAACGGGGGGGAACACCGGGGAGCTGTTTTTT. As protein: CASSQETGGNTGELFF.

This chain joins TRBV6-6 and TRBJ1-1, with 8 positions matching TRBD1. CDR1 is MNHNY, CDR2 SVGAGI, per germline (reference sequence). The CDR3 is made up of 14 amino acids. The V and J ends lost 5 bases and 4 bases, in that order; junction bases with no gene match: 6. CDR3 bases: TGTGCCAGCAGTCACGGACAGGGAACCACTGAAGCTTTCTTT. Protein sequence: CASSHGQGTTEAFF.

V and J are TRBV7-2 and TRBJ1-1; D perhaps matches TRBD1 (6 bases). Trimming left V 1 base short and J 1 base short, with 16 bases between. CDR1 SGHTA and CDR2 FQGNSA come from the germline V gene. The CDR3 is 17 amino acids. The CDR3 DNA sequence: TGTGCCAGCAGCTTAGGTGGGGCTCAGGGACAGAACACTGAAGCTTTCTTT. As protein: CASSLGGAQGQNTEAFF.

This chain joins TRBV7-2 and TRBJ2-7, with 7 bases lining up with TRBD1. Germline-derived CDR1 and CDR2 are SGHTA and FQGNSA. Unmatched junction bases numbered 1, after V lost 4 bases and J lost 4 bases. The CDR3 loop spans 12 amino acids. The CDR3 protein is CASSSQGYEQYF. CDR3 nucleotide sequence: TGTGCCAGCAGCTCACAGGGGTACGAGCAGTACTTC.

The chain joins TRBV19 to TRBJ1-2, with 11 bases matching TRBD1. V gave up 6 bases and J gave up 7 bases; unmatched junction bases: 7. The CDR3 covers 14 residues. Germline loops: CDR1 LNHDA, CDR2 SQIVND (reference sequence). This CDR3 is CASSPDRGPSGYTF. CDR3 nucleotide sequence: TGTGCCAGTAGCCCGGACAGGGGGCCCAGTGGCTACACCTTC.

The chain combines TRBV6-1 with TRBJ2-5; 11 bases agree with TRBD1. The CDR3 extends over 17 amino acids. V lost 1 base, J lost 5 bases, and 9 bases stayed unmatched. The germline gives CDR1 MNHNS, CDR2 SASEGT. Here the CDR3 DNA reads TGTGCCAGCAGTGAAGTCTGGACAGGGGGCGGCGGGGAGACCCAGTACTTC. Amino acids: CASSEVWTGGGGETQYF.

The chain joins TRBV27 to TRBJ1-4; D gene ambiguous. CDR1 and CDR2 (germline): MNHEY, SMNVEV (reference sequence). The V end lost 5 bases, the J end lost 6 bases, and 10 bases lay between the germline ends. The CDR3 has 13 residues. The CDR3 reads CASSKRLDEKLFF. CDR3 nucleotides: TGTGCCAGCAGTAAACGGTTGGATGAAAAACTGTTTTTT. Combining the CDR3 with reference TRBV27 and TRBJ1-4 gives the whole variable domain EAQVTQNPRYLITVTGKKLTVTCSQNMNHEYMSWYRQDPGLGLRQIYYSMNVEVTDKGDVPEGYKVSRKEKRNFPLILESPSPNQTSLYFCASSKRLDEKLFFGSGTQLSVL.

This chain links TRBV29-1 with TRBJ1-4; D perhaps matches TRBD1 (6 bases). This CDR3 has 13 residues. CDR1 and CDR2 from the germline V gene are SQVTM and ANQGSEA. V lost 6 bases, J lost 7 bases, and 15 bases lay in between. CDR3 nucleotide sequence: TGCAGCGTGGCGGGGGGCGGGAGTGAAAAACTGTTTTTT. This codes for CSVAGGGSEKLFF.

The CDR3 sequence is CASRTGRYSTDTQYF. CDR3 in DNA: TGTGCCAGCAGAACGGGGAGATATAGCACAGATACGCAGTATTTT. V usage is TRBV11-2 and J usage is TRBJ2-3; possibly TRBD2 for D (5 bases). The CDR3 length is 15 residues. Looked up from germline, CDR1 is SGHAT and CDR2 is FQNNGV. Trimming removed 6 bases at V and 0 bases at J, with 13 bases between.

As regards this clone: The identical CDR3 is also encoded by other nucleotide sequences in the sample. J is TRBJ1-1 and V is TRBV7-2; no definite D call. CDR1 and CDR2 from the germline V gene are SGHTA and FQGNSA. V was cut by 5 bases and J by 0 bases, with 10 bases left in between. The CDR3 consists of 14 residues. The DNA of the CDR3 is TGTGCCAGCAGCCCCGGTGGTGTGAACACTGAAGCTTTCTTT. It codes for CASSPGGVNTEAFF.